Listed here are 8 T cell receptor beta chains from one sample, sequenced in a study of radiotherapy plus CTLA-4 blockade in lung cancer. Clones were read by immunoSEQ multiplex PCR, and TCRdb kept only the in-frame ones, dropping some. The sample has 75,000 to 95,000 clones; around 72% are singletons. Sequencing was performed on peripheral blood, taken from a patient treated with radiotherapy plus ipilimumab. The source of these receptors is a human donor with non-small cell lung cancer that progressed on radiotherapy plus ipilimumab.

V gene TRBV7-3 combines with J gene TRBJ1-1, with D perhaps matching TRBD1 (5 bases). V lost 5 bases and J lost 5, with 12 bases in between. CDR1 is SGHTA and CDR2 is FQGTGA in the germline V gene. The CDR3 sequence is 13 residues long. This CDR3 is CASSLTQGTEAFF. CDR3 nucleotide sequence: TGTGCCAGCAGCCTTACGCAGGGAACTGAAGCTTTCTTT.

This clone came up a few times. The chain carries TRBV2 and TRBJ2-7, with 8 bases lining up with TRBD2. CDR1 is SNHLY, CDR2 FYNNEI, per germline. The CDR3 runs to 14 residues. V lost 4 bases, J lost 6 bases, and 8 bases stayed unmatched. CDR3 DNA sequence: TGTGCCAGCAGTGCCGGGACTAGTAGTGGCGAGCAGTACTTC. Protein product: CASSAGTSSGEQYF.

This clone has just a few counts. The V gene is TRBV6-5, the J gene TRBJ2-7; perhaps TRBD1 as D (5 bases). Germline values: CDR1 MNHEY, CDR2 SVGAGI. This CDR3 has 14 residues. V was trimmed by 6 bases and J by 0 bases, leaving 12 bases between them. The CDR3 reads CASSPTGNSYEQYF. For the CDR3, the DNA is TGTGCCAGCAGCCCTACAGGAAACTCCTACGAGCAGTACTTC.

With regard to this clone: Other DNA sequences in this sample translate to the same CDR3. The chain uses TRBV5-1 and TRBJ1-2; D is unclear. The CDR3 contains 15 residues. Germline V gene data show CDR1 as SGHRS and CDR2 as YFSETQ. V lost 0 bases and J lost 1, with 10 bases in between. In DNA form, the CDR3 reads TGCGCCAGCAGCTTGGCAGGTAGTCTTAACTATGGCTACACCTTC. It encodes CASSLAGSLNYGYTF.

The rearrangement links TRBV28 to TRBJ2-7; D is unclear. The ends were cut back, 6 bases at V and 7 bases at J, with 19 bases in the middle. Germline V gives CDR1 MDHEN, CDR2 SYDVKM. The CDR3 totals 14 residues. DNA of the CDR3: TGTGCCAGCAGCCCAGGTGGGGTGCTGGGGGAGCAGTACTTC. Translating gives CASSPGGVLGEQYF.

As regards this clone: Other DNA sequences in this sample translate to the same CDR3. The genes are TRBV28 and TRBJ2-7; 8 bases match TRBD1. CDR1 and CDR2 (germline): MDHEN, SYDVKM. J lost 2 bases, V lost 5 bases, and 5 bases had no gene match. The CDR3 is made up of 14 amino acids. The CDR3 loop is CASSPDRAPYEQYF. CDR3 bases: TGTGCCAGCAGTCCGGACAGGGCTCCCTACGAGCAGTACTTC.

This sequence joins TRBV7-7 and TRBJ2-5; D is tentatively TRBD1 or TRBD2 (5 bases each). This CDR3 contains 15 residues. Trimming cost V 2 bases and J 2 bases, with 12 bases left between them. From germline, CDR1 is SSHAT and CDR2 FNYEAQ (reference sequence). CDR3 sequence reads: CASSLFLGVQETQYF. The CDR3 coding sequence is TGTGCCAGCAGCTTATTTCTGGGGGTTCAAGAGACCCAGTACTTC.

This clone occurred once. The rearrangement joins TRBV2 to TRBJ1-5; no clear D. Germline V CDR1 and CDR2: SNHLY, FYNNEI. This CDR3 region has 14 residues. Trimming removed 4 bases at V and 7 bases at J, with 14 bases between. DNA for the CDR3: TGTGCCAGCAGTGCGAATAGATTGACCCAGCCCCAGCATTTT. As protein: CASSANRLTQPQHF.